Each of the 27 T cell receptor beta chains below was sequenced from the same sample in a study of T cells and Merkel cell carcinoma outcomes. Here immunoSEQ multiplex PCR was the method, and the copy in TCRdb shows in-frame clones only, minus some. This table holds over 7,500 clones, 84% found once. Sequenced sample: tumor tissue from Merkel cell carcinoma. The receptors here all came from a human donor with Merkel cell carcinoma.

The rearrangement uses TRBV11-2 and TRBJ2-7, with 7 bases matching TRBD2. Germline V gene lookup returns CDR1 SGHAT and CDR2 FQNNGV. Trimming removed 3 bases from V and 4 bases from J; junction bases left unmatched: 9. The CDR3 covers 15 residues. The CDR3 is CASSLKRTSDYEQYF. DNA of the CDR3: TGTGCCAGCAGCTTGAAAAGGACTAGTGATTACGAGCAGTACTTC.

The rearrangement links TRBV6-5 to TRBJ2-7; 9 nucleotides agree with TRBD2. V dropped 5 bases and J dropped 2; count of bases not matched to a gene: 4. Germline lookup yields CDR1 MNHEY and CDR2 SVGAGI. This CDR3 spans 14 amino acids. CDR3 sequence reads: CASSGGGAPYEQYF. CDR3 DNA sequence: TGTGCCAGCAGTGGCGGGGGGGCCCCCTACGAGCAGTACTTC.

The rearrangement uses TRBV5-6 and TRBJ2-3; 9 bases line up with TRBD2. The CDR3 is 16 residues long. V lost 4 bases to trimming and J lost 8 bases; unmatched junction nucleotides: 14. CDR1 and CDR2 (germline): SGHDT, YYEEEE. The CDR3 DNA reads as TGTGCCAGCAGCGATCCGGGACTAGCTAATTCAGGTACGCAGTATTTT. Protein product: CASSDPGLANSGTQYF.

This chain uses TRBV6-5 with TRBJ2-7; a weak D match, TRBD1 (5 bases). This CDR3 has 14 amino acids. In germline, CDR1 is MNHEY, CDR2 SVGAGI. Trimming left V 6 bases short and J 3 bases short, with 15 bases between. CDR3 DNA sequence: TGTGCCAGCAGCCGAACTTCACAGGTCTACGAGCAGTACTTC. This translates into CASSRTSQVYEQYF.

The chain joins TRBV14 to TRBJ2-1; 9 bases map to TRBD2. The length of the CDR3 is 15 residues. The ends lost 2 bases at V and 7 bases at J; junction bases unmatched: 6. Germline CDR1 reads SGHDN; CDR2 reads FVKESK. CDR3 sequence reads: CASSQFSGGGNEQFF. DNA of the CDR3: TGTGCCAGCAGCCAATTTAGCGGGGGAGGGAATGAGCAGTTCTTC.

This rearrangement joins TRBV7-9 to TRBJ2-5; no clear D gene. Deletions cut 3 bases from V and 2 bases from J, with 7 bases between. The germline gives CDR1 SEHNR, CDR2 FQNEAQ (reference sequence). The CDR3 runs 13 residues. The CDR3 DNA sequence: TGTGCCAGCAGCTTGCTTGGGCAAGAGACCCAGTACTTC. Its protein product is CASSLLGQETQYF. Full variable domain (missing parts from reference TRBV7-9 and TRBJ2-5): DTGVSQNPRHKITKRGQNVTFRCDPISEHNRLYWYRQTLGQGPEFLTYFQNEAQLEKSRLLSDRFSAERPKGSFSTLEIQRTEQGDSAMYLCASSLLGQETQYFGPGTRLLVL.

The rearrangement uses TRBV5-6 and TRBJ2-7, with D perhaps TRBD1 (5 bases). The CDR3 sequence is 16 residues long. The germline V gene encodes CDR1 SGHDT and CDR2 YYEEEE. V shed 3 bases and J shed 0 bases, with 16 bases lying between them. CDR3 sequence (DNA): TGTGCCAGCAGCTCTTCTGACAGATTGAGCTCCTACGAGCAGTACTTC. This sequence encodes CASSSSDRLSSYEQYF.

Remarks on this clone: The junction does not match germline at one end; this may be a read error. The chain combines TRBV7-2 with TRBJ1-1; 7 bases are shared with TRBD1. The length of the CDR3 is 15 residues. CDR1 and CDR2 (germline): SGHTA, FQGNSA. The CDR3 here is CASSLNRGGNTEAFF. The DNA of the CDR3 is TGTGCCAGTAGCTTGAACAGGGGTGGGAACACTGAAGCTTTCTTT.

The J gene is TRBJ2-3, the V gene TRBV6-1; tentatively, D is TRBD1 (6 bases). The CDR3 contains 14 residues. Between the trimmed V and J ends, which lost 3 bases and 2 bases, there was a span of 9 bases. Germline V CDR1 and CDR2: MNHNS, SASEGT. CDR3: CASSEGAHTDTQYF. The CDR3 DNA reads TGTGCCAGCAGTGAGGGGGCACACACAGATACGCAGTATTTT.

This sequence joins TRBV5-4 and TRBJ2-3; 12 bases agree with TRBD2. Germline CDR1 reads SGHNT; CDR2 reads YYREEE (reference sequence). Trimming at V came to 0 bases and at J to 1 base, leaving 3 bases not matched to a gene. The CDR3 contains 17 residues. The DNA of the CDR3 is TGTGCCAGCAGCTTGGGACTAGCGGGGGTTGGCACAGATACGCAGTATTTT. This encodes CASSLGLAGVGTDTQYF.

V usage is TRBV5-6 and J usage is TRBJ2-2, with D possibly matching TRBD1 (5 bases). The V end was cut by 6 bases, the J end by 4 bases, with 13 bases between. The germline V gene encodes CDR1 SGHDT and CDR2 YYEEEE. This CDR3 contains 14 residues. CDR3 amino acids: CASMTDRGTGELFF. The CDR3 nucleotides read TGTGCCAGCATGACCGATAGGGGCACCGGGGAGCTGTTTTTT.

The rearrangement uses TRBV14 and TRBJ2-7; 7 nucleotides line up with TRBD1. Per germline, CDR1 SGHDN and CDR2 FVKESK. CDR3 length: 13 residues. Trimming cost V 3 bases and J 6 bases; bases outside gene matches: 5. CDR3 DNA sequence: TGTGCCAGCAGCCATTTCGACAGGGCCGAGCAGTACTTC. Translating gives CASSHFDRAEQYF. The complete variable domain, with remaining parts taken from reference TRBV14 and TRBJ2-7, reads EAGVTQFPSHSVIEKGQTVTLRCDPISGHDNLYWYRRVMGKEIKFLLHFVKESKQDESGMPNNRFLAERTGGTYSTLKVQPAELEDSGVYFCASSHFDRAEQYFGPGTRLTVT.

This clone appeared a few times. Written as DNA, the CDR3 is TGTGCCAGCAGCGGCGCCGGGACAGGTGTTCTAGCCAAAAACATTCAGTACTTC. It is translated as CASSGAGTGVLAKNIQYF. The chain couples TRBV7-9 to TRBJ2-4, with 8 positions matching TRBD1. There are 18 residues in the CDR3. Trimming at V came to 5 bases and at J to 0 bases, leaving 12 bases not matched to a gene. CDR1 and CDR2 from the germline V gene are SEHNR and FQNEAQ (reference sequence).

The chain links TRBV6-5 to TRBJ1-5; tentatively, D is TRBD1 (6 bases). Germline assignment: CDR1 MNHEY and CDR2 SVGAGI. This CDR3 is 13 amino acids long. The V end lost 6 bases, the J end lost 3 bases, and 9 bases lay between the germline ends. Here the CDR3 DNA reads TGTGCCAGCAGCCCAGGGGACAATCAGCCCCAGCATTTT. Its translation is CASSPGDNQPQHF.

The V and J genes are TRBV29-1 and TRBJ2-7; D might be TRBD2 (6 bases). The ends were cut back, 6 bases at V and 2 bases at J, with 14 bases in the middle. CDR1 and CDR2 (germline): SQVTM, ANQGSEA. The CDR3 sequence is 13 residues long. The CDR3 DNA reads TGCAGCGTGGAGGGGTTGACAGCCTACGAGCAGTACTTC. Translating gives CSVEGLTAYEQYF.

The V gene is TRBV5-1, the J gene TRBJ2-7; D call uncertain. This CDR3 is built from 14 residues. The germline gives CDR1 SGHRS, CDR2 YFSETQ. V dropped 0 bases and J dropped 2 bases, with 9 bases sitting between them. The CDR3 is CASSLEPSTYEQYF. As DNA, the CDR3 is TGCGCCAGCAGCTTGGAACCGTCCACCTACGAGCAGTACTTC.

This chain uses TRBV5-1 with TRBJ2-3, with TRBD2 identical over 8 bases. CDR1 and CDR2 (germline): SGHRS, YFSETQ. This CDR3 region has 14 residues. V lost 5 bases to trimming and J lost 4 bases; unmatched junction nucleotides: 6. The CDR3 DNA reads as TGCGCCAGCAGGACTAGCGTAACGTCAGATACGCAGTATTTT. Translation gives CASRTSVTSDTQYF.

The genes are TRBV23-1 and TRBJ2-7, with unresolved D. TRBV23-1 is flagged as an ORF with uncertain function. Between the trimmed V and J ends, which lost 5 bases and 1 base, there was a span of 18 bases. The CDR3 is made up of 16 amino acids. The CDR3 coding sequence is TGCGCCAGCAGTTGTAACACAGAAAAACCGTCCTACGAGCAGTACTTC. This sequence encodes CASSCNTEKPSYEQYF.

The chain carries TRBV6-5 and TRBJ1-6; no reliable D call. Per germline, CDR1 MNHEY and CDR2 SVGAGI. This CDR3 comprises 15 residues. V lost 0 bases, J lost 6 bases, and 9 bases lay in between. In DNA, the CDR3 is TGTGCCAGCAGTTACTCGCGGGTGGGTAATTCACCCCTCCACTTT. Translation gives CASSYSRVGNSPLHF.

The rearrangement joins TRBV5-4 to TRBJ1-1, with a weak D call TRBD1 (5 bases). The CDR3 is made up of 14 amino acids. V was shortened by 0 bases and J by 5 bases, with 11 bases between the two germline ends. Germline assignment: CDR1 SGHNT and CDR2 YYREEE (reference sequence). This CDR3 is CASSLGGDQTEAFF. The DNA of the CDR3 is TGTGCCAGCAGCTTGGGGGGGGATCAGACTGAAGCTTTCTTT. Looking up the rest from reference TRBV5-4 and TRBJ1-1 gives the full variable domain: ETGVTQSPTHLIKTRGQQVTLRCSSQSGHNTVSWYQQALGQGPQFIFQYYREEENGRGNFPPRFSGLQFPNYSSELNVNALELDDSALYLCASSLGGDQTEAFFGQGTRLTVV.

This chain links TRBV7-2 with TRBJ1-4, with 9 positions matching TRBD1. The CDR3 covers 14 residues. Germline V gene lookup returns CDR1 SGHTA and CDR2 FQGNSA. J lost 4 bases, V lost 5 bases, and 2 bases had no gene match. The CDR3 reads CASSRQGGNEKLFF. CDR3 bases: TGTGCCAGCAGCCGACAGGGGGGTAATGAAAAACTGTTTTTT.

The chain combines TRBV6-5 with TRBJ1-6; 8 bases map to TRBD1. This CDR3 spans 14 amino acids. Germline lookup yields CDR1 MNHEY and CDR2 SVGAGI. V trimming: 6 bases; J trimming: 6 bases; junction bases outside the gene matches: 4. The DNA of the CDR3 is TGTGCCAGCAGCGTGGGACAGGTTAATTCACCCCTCCACTTT. Protein product: CASSVGQVNSPLHF.

The chain links TRBV28 to TRBJ2-1, with 7 bases fitting TRBD2. Germline-derived CDR1 and CDR2 are MDHEN and SYDVKM. V was pared by 2 bases and J by 3 bases, with 7 bases of the junction left unmatched. The length of the CDR3 is 16 residues. In nucleotides, the CDR3 is TGTGCCAGCAGTTTAGGAGCGGGGACCCACTACAATGAGCAGTTCTTC. It codes for CASSLGAGTHYNEQFF.

This chain connects TRBV4-1 to TRBJ2-7; D unclear. This CDR3 is 15 amino acids long. The V gene lost 0 bases and the J gene lost 2 bases, with 11 bases spanning the gap. Germline V CDR1 and CDR2: MGHRA, YSYEKL. The CDR3 nucleotides read TGCGCCAGCAGCCAAGATTTCAAGGGTCCCTACGAGCAGTACTTC. This sequence encodes CASSQDFKGPYEQYF.

The chain carries TRBV10-2 and TRBJ1-6; tentative D call: TRBD1 (6 bases). CDR1 is WSHSY, CDR2 SAAADI, per germline. CDR3 length: 16 amino acids. V shed 6 bases and J shed 1 base, with 13 bases lying between them. CDR3 protein: CASSSQGYSYNSPLHF. CDR3 DNA: TGCGCCAGCAGCTCACAGGGATATTCCTATAATTCACCCCTCCACTTT.

This chain joins TRBV18 and TRBJ2-1, with a weak D call TRBD1 (6 bases). The CDR3 has 14 amino acids. The V gene lost 2 bases and the J gene lost 7 bases, with 12 bases spanning the gap. The germline V gene has CDR1 KGHSH and CDR2 LQKENI. The chain's CDR3 is CASSPVQGRNEQFF. In DNA form, the CDR3 reads TGTGCCAGCTCACCAGTTCAGGGGCGGAATGAGCAGTTCTTC.

The chain is built from TRBV6-5 and TRBJ1-2, with D possibly being TRBD1 (5 bases). Germline assignment: CDR1 MNHEY and CDR2 SVGAGI. The CDR3 extends over 12 amino acids. V was clipped by 10 bases and J by 3 bases, with 12 bases between them. In DNA form, the CDR3 reads TGTGCCACCTCCCAGGGTGACTATGGCTACACCTTC. Residues: CATSQGDYGYTF.